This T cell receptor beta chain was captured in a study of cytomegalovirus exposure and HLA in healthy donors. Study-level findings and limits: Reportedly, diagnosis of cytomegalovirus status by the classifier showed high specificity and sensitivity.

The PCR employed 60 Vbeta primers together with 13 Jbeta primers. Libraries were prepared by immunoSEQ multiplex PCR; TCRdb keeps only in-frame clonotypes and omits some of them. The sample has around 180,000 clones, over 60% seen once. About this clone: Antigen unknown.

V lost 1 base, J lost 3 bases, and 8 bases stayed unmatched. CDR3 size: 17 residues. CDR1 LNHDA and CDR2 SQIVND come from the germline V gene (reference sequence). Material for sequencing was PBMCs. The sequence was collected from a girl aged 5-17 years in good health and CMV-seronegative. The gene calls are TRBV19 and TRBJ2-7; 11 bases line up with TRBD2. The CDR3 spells CASSIARRLAGSYEQYF. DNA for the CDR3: TGTGCCAGTAGTATAGCCCGTCGACTAGCGGGGAGCTACGAGCAGTACTTC.